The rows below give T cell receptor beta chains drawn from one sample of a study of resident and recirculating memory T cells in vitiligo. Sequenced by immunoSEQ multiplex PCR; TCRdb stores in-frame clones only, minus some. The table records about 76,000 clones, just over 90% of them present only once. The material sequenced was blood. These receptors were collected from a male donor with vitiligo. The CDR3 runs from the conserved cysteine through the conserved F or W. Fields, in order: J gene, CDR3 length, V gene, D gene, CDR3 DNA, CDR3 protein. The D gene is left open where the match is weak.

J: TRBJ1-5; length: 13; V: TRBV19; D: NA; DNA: TGTGCCAGTACCCCAGGGGTTTATCAGCCCCAGCATTTT; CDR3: CASTPGVYQPQHF
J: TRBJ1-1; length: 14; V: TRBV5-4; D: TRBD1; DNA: TGTGCCAGCAGCTCCGGGACAGGGGTGTTTTTGGCTTTCTTT; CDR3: CASSSGTGVFLAFF
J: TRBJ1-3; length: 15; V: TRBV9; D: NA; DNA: TGTGCCAGCAGCGTAGACATGGTCTCTGGAAACACCATATATTTT; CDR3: CASSVDMVSGNTIYF
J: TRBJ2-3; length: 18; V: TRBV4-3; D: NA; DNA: TGCGCCAGCAGCCAAGATCGCGTTAGGGGACTGAGCACAGATACGCAGTATTTT; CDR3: CASSQDRVRGLSTDTQYF
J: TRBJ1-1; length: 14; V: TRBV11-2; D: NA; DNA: TGTGCCAGCAGCCTCGGACACCAGAACACTGAAGCTTTCTTT; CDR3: CASSLGHQNTEAFF
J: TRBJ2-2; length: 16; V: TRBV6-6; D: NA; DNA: TGTGCCAGCAGCTCTCTCAGGCCCCCGAACACCGGGGAGCTGTTTTTT; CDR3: CASSSLRPPNTGELFF
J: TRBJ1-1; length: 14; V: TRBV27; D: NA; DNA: TGTGCCAGCAGGACGGGACTCGCGAACACTGAAGCTTTCTTT; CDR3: CASRTGLANTEAFF
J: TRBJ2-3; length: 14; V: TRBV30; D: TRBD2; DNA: TGTGCCTGGAGTCTCGGACTAGCCACAGATACGCAGTATTTT; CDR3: CAWSLGLATDTQYF
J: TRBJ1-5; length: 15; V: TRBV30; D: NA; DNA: TGTGCCTGGAGTGGAGGGGGGGCCGGCAATCAGCCCCAGCATTTT; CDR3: CAWSGGGAGNQPQHF
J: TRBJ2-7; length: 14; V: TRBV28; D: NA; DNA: TGTGCCAGCAGTTTACCCGGGTTCTCCTACGAGCAGTACTTC; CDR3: CASSLPGFSYEQYF
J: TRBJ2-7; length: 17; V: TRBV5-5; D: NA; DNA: TGTGCCAGCAGCTGGAAATCTCCCGATACTGCCCGGGGCGAGCAGTACTTC; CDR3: CASSWKSPDTARGEQYF